Listed below are T cell receptor beta chains from one sample, sequenced in a study of shared clonotypes between healthy human individuals. Method: immunoSEQ multiplex PCR; TCRdb's copy keeps in-frame clones and lacks some. Counted here are nearly 1 million clones, over 75% occurring once; the ten biggest clones make up around 1.4%. Sequenced input: memory CD4+ T cells sorted from blood. These receptors were taken from a man aged 18 to 30 in good health. CDR3s include the opening cysteine and the closing phenylalanine or tryptophan. A D gene is named only where the DNA matches it firmly. Rows give clone size only sometimes, using once, few, many, or a class for an expanded clone.

TRBV7-7	TRBD2	NA	TRBJ2-1	CASSLGQAGTNNEQFF	TGTGCTAGCAGCTTAGGTCAAGCGGGGACTAACAATGAGCAGTTCTTC
TRBV5-8	NA	NA	TRBJ1-1	CASSLGGLGTEAFF	TGTGCCAGCAGCTTGGGAGGGTTGGGCACTGAAGCTTTCTTT
TRBV20-1	NA	NA	TRBJ2-5	CSAMGETQYF	TGCAGTGCTATGGGGGAGACCCAGTACTTC
TRBV6-4	NA	few	TRBJ2-1	CASSSDGGSYNEQFF	TGTGCCAGCAGTTCCGACGGGGGTTCCTACAATGAGCAGTTCTTC
TRBV11-3	NA	NA	TRBJ2-3	CASSIGQSFTDTQYF	TGTGCCAGCAGCATCGGACAAAGTTTCACAGATACGCAGTATTTT
TRBV6-1	NA	NA	TRBJ2-5	CASRPFQVQETQYF	TGTGCCAGCAGGCCTTTTCAGGTCCAAGAGACCCAGTACTTC
TRBV28	TRBD1	once	TRBJ1-2	CASTPSGQGRGDYGYTF	TGTGCCAGCACCCCATCCGGACAGGGACGGGGGGACTATGGCTACACCTTC
TRBV5-4	TRBD1	NA	TRBJ2-5	CASSLGDRNLYF	TGTGCCAGCAGCTTGGGGGACAGGAATTTGTACTTC
TRBV10-2	TRBD2	NA	TRBJ2-1	CASSEWGGPRNEQFF	TGCGCCAGCAGTGAGTGGGGAGGGCCGAGGAATGAGCAGTTCTTC
TRBV5-1	NA	NA	TRBJ2-3	CASSSGVQGSTDTQYF	TGCGCCAGCAGCTCCGGGGTACAGGGTAGCACAGATACGCAGTATTTT
TRBV7-6	NA	NA	TRBJ1-1	CASSLGPGIGMNTEAFF	TGTGCCAGCAGCTTAGGCCCGGGAATTGGGATGAACACTGAAGCTTTCTTT
TRBV28	NA	NA	TRBJ2-3	CASSFRQQGKDTQYF	TGTGCCAGCAGTTTCCGACAACAGGGCAAAGATACGCAGTATTTT
TRBV5-1	NA	NA	TRBJ2-7	CASSLSGLSDEQYF	TGCGCCAGCAGCTTGTCGGGGCTATCAGACGAGCAGTACTTC
TRBV7-2	NA	NA	TRBJ2-5	CASRPGLRRTQYF	TGTGCCAGCAGACCGGGACTTCGGCGGACCCAGTACTTC
TRBV28	TRBD1	once	TRBJ1-6	CATEGDSNSPLHF	TGTGCCACCGAGGGGGACAGTAATTCACCCCTCCACTTT
TRBV12-5	TRBD2	few	TRBJ2-7	CASGRLAGATSYEQYF	TGTGCTAGTGGGCGACTAGCGGGAGCCACATCCTACGAGCAGTACTTC
TRBV4-1	NA	few	TRBJ2-6	CASSQDSGANVLTF	TGCGCCAGCAGCCAAGATAGCGGGGCCAACGTCCTGACTTTC
TRBV27	NA	NA	TRBJ2-3	CASSQDTFSTDTQYF	TGTGCCAGCAGCCAAGACACCTTTAGCACAGATACGCAGTATTTT
TRBV5-4	NA	NA	TRBJ2-5	CASSPMSAQETQYF	TGTGCCAGCAGCCCCATGAGCGCTCAAGAGACCCAGTACTTC
TRBV29-1	NA	few	TRBJ2-6	CSVEDNNSGANVLTF	TGCAGCGTTGAAGATAATAACTCTGGGGCCAACGTCCTGACTTTC
TRBV14	TRBD1	once	TRBJ2-2	CASSQATGSGELFF	TGTGCCAGCAGCCAAGCGACAGGGTCCGGGGAGCTGTTTTTT
TRBV29-1	NA	NA	TRBJ1-2	CSVERGIKDGYTF	TGCAGCGTTGAAAGGGGGATCAAGGATGGCTACACCTTC
TRBV5-6	TRBD1	NA	TRBJ2-5	CASSSRTGGLGETQYF	TGTGCCAGCAGCTCCCGGACAGGGGGCCTTGGAGAGACCCAGTACTTC
TRBV4-1	NA	once	TRBJ1-4	CASSQQLDGDPTFGKLFF	TGCGCCAGCAGCCAACAACTAGATGGGGACCCCACTTTCGGAAAACTGTTTTTT
TRBV7-2	TRBD2	NA	TRBJ2-1	CASSFQAGGGNEQFF	TGTGCCAGCAGCTTCCAAGCGGGAGGAGGGAATGAGCAGTTCTTC
TRBV2	TRBD1	NA	TRBJ1-2	CASREDLSGTAYGYTF	TGTGCCAGCAGGGAGGACCTTTCCGGGACAGCCTATGGCTACACCTTC
TRBV5-4	NA	NA	TRBJ1-5	CASSFSGSNQPQHF	TGTGCCAGCAGCTTTAGTGGGAGCAATCAGCCCCAGCATTTT
TRBV28	TRBD1	NA	TRBJ1-6	CASSSGGPRDSPLHF	TGTGCCAGCAGTTCAGGGGGACCCAGGGATTCACCCCTCCACTTT
TRBV20-1	NA	NA	TRBJ1-2	CSARDFQLCTF	TGCAGTGCTAGAGATTTTCAGCTCTGCACCTTC
TRBV30	NA	NA	TRBJ1-5	CAWSGLSSNQPQHF	TGTGCCTGGAGTGGATTAAGTAGCAATCAGCCCCAGCATTTT
TRBV7-2	TRBD1	NA	TRBJ1-5	CATSERQGAGQPQHF	TGTGCCACCTCAGAGAGACAGGGGGCTGGGCAGCCCCAGCATTTT
TRBV30	TRBD1	once	TRBJ1-2	CAWNQWGTGVGYTF	TGTGCCTGGAACCAGTGGGGGACAGGGGTCGGCTACACCTTC
TRBV19	NA	NA	TRBJ2-4	CASSIGARGPDIQYF	TGTGCCAGTAGTATCGGGGCTCGGGGGCCTGACATTCAGTACTTC
TRBV5-6	NA	NA	TRBJ2-7	CATGILHSYEQYF	TGTGCCACCGGTATCCTGCACTCCTACGAGCAGTACTTC
TRBV5-1	NA	NA	TRBJ1-3	CASSLEGNVGNTIYF	TGCGCCAGCAGCTTGGAAGGGAATGTTGGAAACACCATATATTTT
TRBV19	NA	few	TRBJ1-6	CASSIGTDNSPLHF	TGTGCCAGTAGTATAGGGACAGACAATTCACCCCTCCACTTT
TRBV5-3	NA	NA	TRBJ1-5	CARSPNRVRNQPQHF	TGTGCCAGAAGCCCAAACAGGGTTCGCAATCAGCCCCAGCATTTT
TRBV5-1	TRBD1	NA	TRBJ2-1	CASSLAQGAAYNEQFF	TGCGCCAGCAGCTTGGCCCAGGGGGCCGCCTACAATGAGCAGTTCTTC
TRBV30	TRBD2	NA	TRBJ2-1	CAWSVSRTSGRYNEQFF	TGTGCCTGGAGTGTATCCCGGACTAGCGGGAGGTACAATGAGCAGTTCTTC
TRBV18	NA	NA	TRBJ2-3	CASSTYQGGADTQYF	TGTGCCAGCTCTACTTACCAGGGTGGAGCAGATACGCAGTATTTT
TRBV30	TRBD1	NA	TRBJ1-6	CAWSGQAEPLHF	TGTGCCTGGAGCGGACAGGCCGAGCCCCTCCACTTT
TRBV7-2	TRBD1	once	TRBJ1-1	CASSLAPGQMNTEAFF	TGTGCCAGCAGCTTAGCCCCGGGACAGATGAACACTGAAGCTTTCTTT
TRBV6-1	NA	once	TRBJ2-2	CASSAGGANTGELFF	TGTGCCAGCAGTGCAGGGGGGGCGAACACCGGGGAGCTGTTTTTT
TRBV4-1	TRBD2	NA	TRBJ2-3	CASSQLTSGTDTQYF	TGCGCCAGCAGCCAGCTGACTAGCGGCACAGATACGCAGTATTTT
TRBV6-6	NA	NA	TRBJ2-1	CASSQYYEQFF	TGTGCCAGCAGCCAGTATTACGAGCAGTTCTTC
TRBV19	TRBD1	once	TRBJ1-1	CASSSRTGGEGEAFF	TGTGCCAGTAGTTCTCGGACAGGGGGGGAAGGTGAAGCTTTCTTT
TRBV30	TRBD1	NA	TRBJ1-6	CARSGTGHYNSPLHF	TGTGCCCGTTCCGGGACAGGCCATTATAATTCACCCCTCCACTTT
TRBV9	NA	once	TRBJ2-3	CASSVEEGGMVGVKNTQYF	TGTGCCAGCAGCGTAGAGGAAGGGGGAATGGTAGGGGTGAAAAATACGCAGTATTTT